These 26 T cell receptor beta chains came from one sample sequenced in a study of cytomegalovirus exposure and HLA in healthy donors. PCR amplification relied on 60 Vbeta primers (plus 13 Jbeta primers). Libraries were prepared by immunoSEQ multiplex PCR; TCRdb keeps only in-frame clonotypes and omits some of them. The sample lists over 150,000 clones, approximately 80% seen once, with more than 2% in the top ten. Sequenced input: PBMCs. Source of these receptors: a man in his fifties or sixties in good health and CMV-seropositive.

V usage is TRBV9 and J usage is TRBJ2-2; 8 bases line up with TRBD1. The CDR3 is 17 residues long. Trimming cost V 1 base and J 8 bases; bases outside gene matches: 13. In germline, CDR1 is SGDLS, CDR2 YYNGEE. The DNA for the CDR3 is TGTGCCAGCAGCGTACCTAGTGACCCTGGACAGGGTGGGGAGCTGTTTTTT. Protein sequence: CASSVPSDPGQGGELFF.

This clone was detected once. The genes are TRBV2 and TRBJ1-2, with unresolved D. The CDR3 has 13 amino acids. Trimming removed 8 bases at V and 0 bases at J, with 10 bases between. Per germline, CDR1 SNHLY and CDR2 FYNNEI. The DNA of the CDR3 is TGTGCCAGCCATTCGCCGGCTAACTATGGCTACACCTTC. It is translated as CASHSPANYGYTF.

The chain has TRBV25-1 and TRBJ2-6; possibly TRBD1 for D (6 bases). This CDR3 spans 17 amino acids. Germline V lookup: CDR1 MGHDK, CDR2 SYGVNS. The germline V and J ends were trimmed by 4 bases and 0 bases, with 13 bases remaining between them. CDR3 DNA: TGTGCCAGCAGTGGGGGACACCAGATCTCTGGGGCCAACGTCCTGACTTTC. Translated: CASSGGHQISGANVLTF. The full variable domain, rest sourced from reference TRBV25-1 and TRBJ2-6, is EADIYQTPRYLVIGTGKKITLECSQTMGHDKMYWYQQDPGMELHLIHYSYGVNSTEKGDLSSESTVSRIRTEHFPLTLESARPSHTSQYLCASSGGHQISGANVLTFGAGSRLTVL.

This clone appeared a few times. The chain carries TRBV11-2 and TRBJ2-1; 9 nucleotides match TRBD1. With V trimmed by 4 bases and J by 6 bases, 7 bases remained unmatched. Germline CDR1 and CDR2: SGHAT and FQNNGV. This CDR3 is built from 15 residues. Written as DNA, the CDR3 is TGTGCCAGCAGCTCTAGGGGACAGGGCCTCAATGAGCAGTTCTTC. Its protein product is CASSSRGQGLNEQFF.

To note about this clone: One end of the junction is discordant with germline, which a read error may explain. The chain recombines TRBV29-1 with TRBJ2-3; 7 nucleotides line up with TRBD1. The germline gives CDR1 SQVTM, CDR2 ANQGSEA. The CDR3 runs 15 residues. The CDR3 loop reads CSVLPGQRRGDTRYF. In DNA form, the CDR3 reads TGCAGCGTTTTACCGGGACAGCGAAGAGGGGATACGCGGTATTTT.

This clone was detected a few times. The CDR3 region has the DNA TGTGCCAGAAAGGGAGGGTTCAACGAGCAGTACTTC. Its translation: CARKGGFNEQYF. V usage is TRBV7-2 and J usage is TRBJ2-5, with 7 bases that match TRBD2. The DNA matches TRBJ2-7 better at its end, which makes the J call doubtful. The CDR3 runs to 12 residues. CDR1 and CDR2 (germline): SGHTA, FQGNSA.

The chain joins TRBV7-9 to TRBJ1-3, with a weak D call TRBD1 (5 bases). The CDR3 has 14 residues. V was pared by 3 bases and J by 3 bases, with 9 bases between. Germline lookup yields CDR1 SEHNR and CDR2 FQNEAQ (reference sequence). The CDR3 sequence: CASSFGRDGNTIYF. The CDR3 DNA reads TGTGCCAGCAGCTTCGGCAGGGATGGAAACACCATATATTTT.

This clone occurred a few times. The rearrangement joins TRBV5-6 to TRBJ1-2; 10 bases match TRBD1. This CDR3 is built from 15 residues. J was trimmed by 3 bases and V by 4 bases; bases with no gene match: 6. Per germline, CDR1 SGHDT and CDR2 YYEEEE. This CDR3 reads CASSKRGQGYYGYTF. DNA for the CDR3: TGTGCCAGCAGCAAAAGGGGACAGGGGTACTATGGCTACACCTTC.

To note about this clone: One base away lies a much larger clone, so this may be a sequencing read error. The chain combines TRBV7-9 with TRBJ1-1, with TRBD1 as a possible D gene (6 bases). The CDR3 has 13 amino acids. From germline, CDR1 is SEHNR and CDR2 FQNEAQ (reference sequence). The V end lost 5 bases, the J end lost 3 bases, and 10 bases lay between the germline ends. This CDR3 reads CASSVGQYTEAFF. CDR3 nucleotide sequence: TGTGCCAGCAGCGTAGGACAGTACACTGAAGCTTTCTTT.

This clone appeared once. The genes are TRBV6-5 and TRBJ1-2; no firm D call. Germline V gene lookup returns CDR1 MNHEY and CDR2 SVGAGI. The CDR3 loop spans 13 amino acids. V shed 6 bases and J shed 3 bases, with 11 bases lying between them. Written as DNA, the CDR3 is TGTGCCAGCAGCCTTGACGGAGACTATGGCTACACCTTC. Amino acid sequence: CASSLDGDYGYTF.

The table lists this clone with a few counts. CDR3 nucleotides: TGCGCCAGCAGCCGCCCGGGTGTCTCCTACGAGCAGTACTTC. Protein sequence: CASSRPGVSYEQYF. This chain uses TRBV4-1 with TRBJ2-7, with D uncertain. Germline lookup yields CDR1 MGHRA and CDR2 YSYEKL. Trimming took off 4 bases at V and 0 bases at J, with 10 bases between the two ends. The CDR3 is 14 amino acids.

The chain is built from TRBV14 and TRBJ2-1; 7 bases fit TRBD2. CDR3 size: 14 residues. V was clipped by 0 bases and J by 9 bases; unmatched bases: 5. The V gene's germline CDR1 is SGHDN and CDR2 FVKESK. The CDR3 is CASSQEGGRAEQFF. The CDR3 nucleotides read TGTGCCAGCAGCCAAGAGGGAGGGCGAGCTGAGCAGTTCTTC.

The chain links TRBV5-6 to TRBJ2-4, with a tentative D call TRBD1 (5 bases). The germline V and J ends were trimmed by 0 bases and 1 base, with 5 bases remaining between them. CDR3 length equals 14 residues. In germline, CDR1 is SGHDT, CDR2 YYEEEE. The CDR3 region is CASSLAGAKNIQYF. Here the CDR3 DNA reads TGTGCCAGCAGCTTGGCAGGGGCCAAAAACATTCAGTACTTC.

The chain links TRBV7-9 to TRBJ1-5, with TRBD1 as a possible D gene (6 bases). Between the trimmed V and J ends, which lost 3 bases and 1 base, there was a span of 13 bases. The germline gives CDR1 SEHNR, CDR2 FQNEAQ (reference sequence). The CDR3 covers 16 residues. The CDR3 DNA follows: TGTGCCAGCAGCTTTTTCGGACAGATGAGCAATCAGCCCCAGCATTTT. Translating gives CASSFFGQMSNQPQHF.

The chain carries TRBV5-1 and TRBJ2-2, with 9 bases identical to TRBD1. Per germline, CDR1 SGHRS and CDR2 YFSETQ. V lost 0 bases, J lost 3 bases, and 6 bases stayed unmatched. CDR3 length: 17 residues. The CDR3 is CASSLDGTGRDTGELFF. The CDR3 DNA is TGCGCCAGCAGCTTGGATGGGACAGGGCGCGACACCGGGGAGCTGTTTTTT.

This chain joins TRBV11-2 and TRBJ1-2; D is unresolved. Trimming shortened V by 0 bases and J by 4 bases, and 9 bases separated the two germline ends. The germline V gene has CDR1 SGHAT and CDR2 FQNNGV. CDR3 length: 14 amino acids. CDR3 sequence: CASSLEPSTYGYTF. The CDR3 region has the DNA TGTGCCAGCAGCTTAGAGCCCAGTACCTATGGCTACACCTTC.

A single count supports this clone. CDR3 nucleotides: TGTGCCAGAGCGGCCTTCTACGAGCAGTACTTC. Translating it yields CARAAFYEQYF. The chain uses TRBV9 and TRBJ2-7; tentatively, D is TRBD2 (5 bases). Deletions cut 8 bases from V and 3 bases from J, with 9 bases between. The germline CDR1 and CDR2 sequences are SGDLS and YYNGEE. This CDR3 is built from 11 residues.

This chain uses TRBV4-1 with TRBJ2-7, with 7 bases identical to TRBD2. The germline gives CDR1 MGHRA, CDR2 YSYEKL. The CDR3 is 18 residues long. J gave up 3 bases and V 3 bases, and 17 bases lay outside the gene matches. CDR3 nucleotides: TGCGCCAGCAGCCAGGCTTCCCCCCTAGGACTAGTGAACTACGAGCAGTACTTC. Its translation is CASSQASPLGLVNYEQYF.

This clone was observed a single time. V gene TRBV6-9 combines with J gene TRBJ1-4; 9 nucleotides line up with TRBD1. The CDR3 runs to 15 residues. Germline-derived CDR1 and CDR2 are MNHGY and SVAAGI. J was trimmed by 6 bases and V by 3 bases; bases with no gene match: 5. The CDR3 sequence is CASSYKDRGDEKLFF. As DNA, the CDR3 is TGTGCCAGCAGTTACAAGGACAGGGGTGATGAAAAACTGTTTTTT.

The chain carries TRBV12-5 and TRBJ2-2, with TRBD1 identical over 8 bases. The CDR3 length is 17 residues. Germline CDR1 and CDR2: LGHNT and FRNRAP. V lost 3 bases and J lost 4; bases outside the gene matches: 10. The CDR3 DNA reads TGTGCTAGTGGTTTCTCGGACAGGGAGCCTTTCACCGGGGAGCTGTTTTTT. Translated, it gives CASGFSDREPFTGELFF.

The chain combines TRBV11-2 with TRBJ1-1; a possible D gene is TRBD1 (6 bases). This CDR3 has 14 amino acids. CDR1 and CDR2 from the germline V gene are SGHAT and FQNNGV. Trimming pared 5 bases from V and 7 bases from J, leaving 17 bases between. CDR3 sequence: CASSPHRERGEAFF. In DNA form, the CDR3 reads TGTGCCAGCAGCCCCCACAGGGAGAGGGGTGAAGCTTTCTTT.

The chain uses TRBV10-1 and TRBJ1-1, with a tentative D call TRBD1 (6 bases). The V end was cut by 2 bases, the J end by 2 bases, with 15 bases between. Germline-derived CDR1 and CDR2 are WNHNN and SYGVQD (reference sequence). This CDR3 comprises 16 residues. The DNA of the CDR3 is TGCGCCAGCAGTGAGGAGAGGCGAGGGGGTAACACTGAAGCTTTCTTT. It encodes CASSEERRGGNTEAFF.

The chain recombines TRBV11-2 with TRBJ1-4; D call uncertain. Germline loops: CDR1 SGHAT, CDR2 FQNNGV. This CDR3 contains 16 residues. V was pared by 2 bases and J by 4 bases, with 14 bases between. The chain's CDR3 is CASSLNPRRLNEKLFF. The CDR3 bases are TGTGCCAGCAGCTTAAACCCCCGGCGGCTTAATGAAAAACTGTTTTTT.

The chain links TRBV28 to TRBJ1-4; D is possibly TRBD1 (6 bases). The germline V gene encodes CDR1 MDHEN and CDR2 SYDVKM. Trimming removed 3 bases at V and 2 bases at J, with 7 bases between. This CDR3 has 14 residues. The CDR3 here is CASSFTGTNEKLFF. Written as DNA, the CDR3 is TGTGCCAGCAGTTTTACAGGGACTAATGAAAAACTGTTTTTT.

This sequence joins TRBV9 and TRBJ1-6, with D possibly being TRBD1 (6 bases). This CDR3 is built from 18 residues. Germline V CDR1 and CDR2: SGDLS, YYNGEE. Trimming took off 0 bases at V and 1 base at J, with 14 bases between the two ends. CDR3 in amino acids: CASSVEGGGYSYNSPLHF. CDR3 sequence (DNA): TGTGCCAGCAGCGTAGAGGGAGGGGGTTATTCCTATAATTCACCCCTCCACTTT.

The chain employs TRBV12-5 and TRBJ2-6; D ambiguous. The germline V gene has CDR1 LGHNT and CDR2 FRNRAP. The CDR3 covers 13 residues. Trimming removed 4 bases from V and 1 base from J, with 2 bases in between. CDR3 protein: CASGSSGANVLTF. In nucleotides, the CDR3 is TGTGCTAGTGGTTCATCTGGGGCCAACGTCCTGACTTTC.